The 15 T cell receptor beta chains below come from one sample, sequenced in a study of shared clonotypes between healthy human individuals. Data came from immunoSEQ multiplex PCR; TCRdb stores just in-frame clones and leaves some out. The table shows about 96,000 clones, with 60% to 70% occurring only once. Input material: memory CD8+ T cells sorted from blood. Specified subset: CD45RO+ cells pooled with CCR7-negative TemRA cells. All receptors derive from a man aged 25 to 40 in good health.

This rearrangement joins TRBV19 to TRBJ1-5; possibly TRBD1 for D (5 bases). This CDR3 comprises 12 residues. Germline V CDR1 and CDR2: LNHDA, SQIVND (reference sequence). With 9 bases removed from V and 3 bases from J, the gap between germline ends came to 9 bases. CDR3 in DNA: TGTGCCAGCAGACAGTTCAATCAGCCCCAGCATTTT. This translates into CASRQFNQPQHF.

The V call is TRBV4-3, the J call TRBJ2-3, with 8 bases that match TRBD2. V lost 2 bases and J lost 6; bases outside the gene matches: 10. In germline, CDR1 is LGHNA, CDR2 YSLEER. The CDR3 contains 16 residues. CDR3 bases: TGCGCCAGCAGCCAAAGTTTACCTAGCGGGTTCGATACGCAGTATTTT. Translation: CASSQSLPSGFDTQYF.

This chain uses TRBV18 with TRBJ2-7, with 7 bases fitting TRBD1. Per the germline V gene, CDR1 is KGHSH and CDR2 is LQKENI. This CDR3 comprises 14 residues. With 3 bases clipped from V and 4 bases from J, the junction kept 6 bases outside the gene matches. The CDR3 is CASSPDRPDYEQYF. In nucleotides, the CDR3 is TGTGCCAGCTCACCGGACAGGCCTGATTACGAGCAGTACTTC.

This chain uses TRBV11-2 with TRBJ2-1; perhaps TRBD2 as D (6 bases). The CDR3 is 16 amino acids. The germline CDR1 and CDR2 sequences are SGHAT and FQNNGV. The V end lost 6 bases, the J end lost 4 bases, and 19 bases lay between the germline ends. In DNA form, the CDR3 reads TGTGCCAGCAGTACTTATGCCGGGACTTCTTACAATGAGCAGTTCTTC. Its protein is CASSTYAGTSYNEQFF.

The chain links TRBV2 to TRBJ2-7; 7 nucleotides match TRBD2. The junction had 7 bases not matched to a gene; V was cut back by 3 bases and J by 5 bases. Germline V CDR1 and CDR2: SNHLY, FYNNEI. CDR3 size: 14 residues. CDR3 in amino acids: CASSEEAGFHEQYF. CDR3 bases: TGTGCCAGCAGTGAGGAAGCGGGATTCCACGAGCAGTACTTC.

The rearrangement links TRBV6-5 to TRBJ2-7; 7 bases align to TRBD1. Germline V lookup: CDR1 MNHEY, CDR2 SVGAGI. The junction had 13 bases not matched to a gene; V was cut back by 5 bases and J by 9 bases. The CDR3 covers 14 residues. The DNA for the CDR3 is TGTGCCAGCAGTGAAATTCAGGGGGAAGTCGGGCAGTACTTC. It translates to CASSEIQGEVGQYF.

This clone has just one count. The chain couples TRBV7-2 to TRBJ2-7; the D gene could be TRBD1 or TRBD2 (5 bases each). Trimming took 1 base from V and 3 from J, leaving 13 bases between them. CDR3 length: 15 amino acids. CDR1 and CDR2 (germline): SGHTA, FQGNSA. In DNA form, the CDR3 reads TGTGCCAGCAGCTTAGGGGGACGGCTTGGCTACGAGCAGTACTTC. Translated: CASSLGGRLGYEQYF.

V is TRBV25-1 and J is TRBJ2-2; possible D gene TRBD2, 5 bases. The CDR3 sequence is 17 residues long. The V gene lost 2 bases and the J gene lost 4 bases, with 17 bases spanning the gap. The germline V gene has CDR1 MGHDK and CDR2 SYGVNS. The CDR3 region is CASSESRYRETTGELFF. In nucleotides, the CDR3 is TGTGCCAGCAGTGAAAGTCGTTATAGGGAGACCACCGGGGAGCTGTTTTTT.

The rearrangement uses TRBV5-1 and TRBJ2-3; tentative D call: TRBD2 (5 bases). Trimming removed 0 bases at V and 6 bases at J, with 11 bases between. Germline CDR1 and CDR2: SGHRS and YFSETQ. The CDR3 sequence is 14 residues long. This CDR3 reads CASSLEWEKDTQYF. The CDR3 nucleotides read TGCGCCAGCAGCTTGGAGTGGGAGAAGGATACGCAGTATTTT.

The rearrangement links TRBV5-1 to TRBJ2-7; the D gene is possibly TRBD1 (6 bases). The CDR3 runs to 16 residues. Germline values: CDR1 SGHRS, CDR2 YFSETQ. V dropped 2 bases and J dropped 4 bases, with 19 bases sitting between them. The CDR3 reads CASSFAPGDGFYEQYF. The CDR3 DNA sequence: TGCGCCAGCAGCTTCGCCCCAGGGGACGGATTTTACGAGCAGTACTTC.

The chain combines TRBV7-7 with TRBJ2-7; TRBD2 is a possible D gene (6 bases). Germline V lookup: CDR1 SSHAT, CDR2 FNYEAQ (reference sequence). Trimming shortened V by 5 bases and J by 10 bases, and 18 bases separated the two germline ends. CDR3 length equals 13 residues. The CDR3 coding sequence is TGTGCCAGCAGCCCCCCTGCGGGGTCGGAACAGTACTTC. Its protein is CASSPPAGSEQYF.

The V and J genes are TRBV28 and TRBJ2-3; unclear D gene. CDR1 is MDHEN and CDR2 is SYDVKM in the germline V gene. Trimming took off 1 base at V and 5 bases at J, with 10 bases between the two ends. This CDR3 has 14 residues. The CDR3 sequence: CASSLLPVGDTQYF. The CDR3 DNA is TGTGCCAGCAGTTTATTGCCTGTGGGAGATACGCAGTATTTT.

The chain recombines TRBV18 with TRBJ2-1, with TRBD2 matching 7 bases. J gave up 0 bases and V 0 bases, and 8 bases lay outside the gene matches. Germline-derived CDR1 and CDR2 are KGHSH and LQKENI. The CDR3 totals 18 residues. The CDR3 is CASSPPAGSLPSYNEQFF. The CDR3 region has the DNA TGTGCCAGCTCACCACCAGCGGGATCGCTCCCCTCCTACAATGAGCAGTTCTTC.

This clone occurred once. One end of the junction fails to match germline, which may point to a read error. V gene TRBV6-5 combines with J gene TRBJ1-1; 11 bases match TRBD1. The CDR3 covers 14 residues. Germline lookup yields CDR1 MNHEY and CDR2 SVGAGI. Here the CDR3 DNA reads TGTGCCAGCAGTGGACAGGGGGCGGAGGACGCGGAGATCTTT. Translation gives CASSGQGAEDAEIF.

The chain combines TRBV30 with TRBJ2-1; no definite D call. The CDR3 is 11 amino acids. Per germline, CDR1 GTSNPN and CDR2 SVGIG (reference sequence). V lost 0 bases and J 9 bases, leaving 6 bases between the germline ends. CDR3 loop: CAWSVGREQFF. The DNA of the CDR3 is TGTGCCTGGAGTGTAGGGCGTGAGCAGTTCTTC.